What follows are 10 T cell receptor beta chains derived from one specimen sequenced in a study of cytomegalovirus exposure and HLA in healthy donors. Use of 60 Vbeta and 13 Jbeta primers characterized the PCR. Using immunoSEQ multiplex PCR, the repertoire was profiled, and TCRdb retains in-frame clones only, with some absent. The sample holds 100,000 to 130,000 clones, about three quarters seen once. Sequenced: PBMCs. All receptors come from a man aged 30 to 39 in good health and CMV-seronegative.

The chain combines TRBV7-9 with TRBJ1-2, with D possibly being TRBD1 (6 bases). Trimming took off 5 bases at V and 1 base at J, with 11 bases between the two ends. The CDR3 length is 14 residues. CDR1 and CDR2 (germline): SEHNR, FQNEAQ (reference sequence). As DNA, the CDR3 is TGTGCCAGCAGCGCCGGGACACTTAACTATGGCTACACCTTC. Translation: CASSAGTLNYGYTF.

The chain is built from TRBV7-9 and TRBJ2-7; D is uncertain. The length of the CDR3 is 11 residues. V was pared by 5 bases and J by 6 bases, with 8 bases between. Germline CDR1 and CDR2: SEHNR and FQNEAQ (reference sequence). CDR3 region: CASSARLEQYF. For the CDR3, the DNA is TGTGCCAGCAGCGCCAGGCTCGAGCAGTACTTC.

This clone was recorded a few times. This chain connects TRBV10-1 to TRBJ2-1; 9 nucleotides line up with TRBD2. The CDR3 spans 16 residues. The V and J ends lost 5 bases and 3 bases, in that order; junction bases with no gene match: 8. CDR1 and CDR2 from the germline V gene are WNHNN and SYGVQD (reference sequence). The DNA of the CDR3 is TGCGCCAGCAGTACAGAGACTAGCGGCTACTACAATGAGCAGTTCTTC. Protein: CASSTETSGYYNEQFF.

The rearrangement joins TRBV10-3 to TRBJ2-2, with TRBD2 matching over 8 bases. The CDR3 length is 18 residues. Trimming took 3 bases from V and 7 from J; bases not matched to a gene: 16. Germline assignment: CDR1 ENHRY and CDR2 SYGVKD. The CDR3 nucleotides read TGTGCCATCAGTGATGGGCTAGCGGGTTACTCCTACAGCGGGGAGCTGTTTTTT. Protein sequence: CAISDGLAGYSYSGELFF.

This chain links TRBV6-5 with TRBJ1-6; D possibly corresponds to TRBD1 (6 bases). V was pared by 6 bases and J by 3 bases, with 12 bases between. CDR1 and CDR2 from the germline V gene are MNHEY and SVGAGI. The CDR3 has 15 amino acids. Here the CDR3 DNA reads TGTGCCAGCAGACCGGGACACCTCTATAATTCACCCCTCCACTTT. Translating gives CASRPGHLYNSPLHF.

The rearrangement links TRBV2 to TRBJ2-7; possibly TRBD1 for D (6 bases). The CDR3 extends over 14 amino acids. Trimming took 6 bases from V and 0 from J, leaving 12 bases between them. The germline V gene has CDR1 SNHLY and CDR2 FYNNEI. The CDR3 DNA follows: TGTGCCAGCAGACAAACAGGGAGCTCCTACGAGCAGTACTTC. Its protein product is CASRQTGSSYEQYF.

The chain is built from TRBV5-6 and TRBJ2-1; 7 bases are a match to TRBD2. There are 16 residues in the CDR3. In germline, CDR1 is SGHDT, CDR2 YYEEEE. Trimming took 0 bases from V and 0 from J; bases not matched to a gene: 3. CDR3 sequence reads: CASSLEAGASYNEQFF. The CDR3 nucleotides read TGTGCCAGCAGCTTGGAGGCGGGAGCCTCCTACAATGAGCAGTTCTTC. Drawing the rest from reference TRBV5-6 and TRBJ2-1, the complete variable domain is DAGVTQSPTHLIKTRGQQVTLRCSPKSGHDTVSWYQQALGQGPQFIFQYYEEEERQRGNFPDRFSGHQFPNYSSELNVNALLLGDSALYLCASSLEAGASYNEQFFGPGTRLTVL.

The chain couples TRBV2 to TRBJ1-2; D may be TRBD1 (5 bases). This CDR3 contains 13 residues. V shed 3 bases and J shed 8 bases, with 13 bases lying between them. The germline gives CDR1 SNHLY, CDR2 FYNNEI. The chain's CDR3 is CASSEEGRSGYTF. The CDR3, as DNA: TGTGCCAGCAGTGAGGAGGGGCGTAGCGGCTACACCTTC.

The rearrangement joins TRBV27 to TRBJ1-5; D ambiguous. This CDR3 contains 16 residues. Germline CDR1 MNHEY, CDR2 SMNVEV (reference sequence). Trimming took off 8 bases at V and 0 bases at J, with 17 bases between the two ends. CDR3 residues: CASAGKSQYSNQPQHF. In DNA, the CDR3 is TGTGCCAGCGCGGGTAAGTCCCAGTATAGCAATCAGCCCCAGCATTTT.

The CDR3 is CASSLETSGTSTGELFF. The DNA for the CDR3 is TGTGCCAGCAGCTTAGAGACTAGCGGGACCTCCACCGGGGAGCTGTTTTTT. The chain joins TRBV11-2 to TRBJ2-2, with TRBD2 matching over 11 bases. V lost 0 bases and J lost 4; bases outside the gene matches: 4. The germline gives CDR1 SGHAT, CDR2 FQNNGV. This CDR3 spans 17 amino acids.